A single sample is the source of the 32 T cell receptor beta chains below, sequenced in a study of T cell repertoires in cytomegalovirus infection. TCRdb re-called the reads through MiXCR, storing one row per CDR3 protein. The sample lists 200,000 to 300,000 distinct CDR3 sequences; 10% to 15% were seen once. Input material: PBMCs. The receptors shown here come from a human donor in good health (CMV status not recorded). Some clones in this sample may be carry-over from other donors' samples.

Remarks on this clonotype: This sequence may be a read error, since a much larger clone differs from it by one base. CDR3 coding DNA: TGTGCCAGCAGCCTGACATATAGGAGCTACGAGCAGTACTTC. As protein: CASSLTYRSYEQYF. J is TRBJ2-7 and V is TRBV6-8; no definite D call. V lost 6 bases and J lost 3, with 15 bases in between. This CDR3 region has 14 residues. The germline V gene has CDR1 MNHGY and CDR2 SAAAGT.

This clonotype was found many times. The rearrangement uses TRBV7-2 and TRBJ1-3, with 9 bases fitting TRBD1. The germline V gene encodes CDR1 SGHTA and CDR2 FQGNSA. Trimming took 6 bases from V and 4 from J; bases not matched to a gene: 4. The CDR3 loop spans 14 amino acids. The CDR3 protein is CASRRDRAGNTIYF. CDR3 nucleotide sequence: TGTGCCAGCAGAAGGGACAGGGCCGGAAACACCATATATTTT.

The table lists this clonotype with many counts. V usage is TRBV12-3 or TRBV12-4 and J usage is TRBJ2-2; no clear D gene. The V gene lost 6 bases and the J gene lost 2 bases, with 19 bases spanning the gap. The CDR3 contains 17 residues. CDR3 amino acids: CASSPFWGRVNTGELFF. For the CDR3, the DNA is TGTGCCAGCAGCCCCTTCTGGGGAAGGGTTAACACCGGGGAGCTGTTTTTT.

The genes are TRBV20-1 and TRBJ1-4, with a weak D call TRBD1 (5 bases). The CDR3 is 12 amino acids. Trimming stripped 2 bases from V and 8 bases from J, with 9 bases between. The V gene's germline CDR1 is DFQATT and CDR2 SNEGSKA (reference sequence). CDR3 nucleotide sequence: TGCAGTGCTAGATCCGGGGCGGAAAAACTGTTTTTT. Protein: CSARSGAEKLFF.

This clonotype was seen repeatedly, ten times or more. The rearrangement links TRBV7-2 to TRBJ2-7, with unresolved D. Germline V gene lookup returns CDR1 SGHTA and CDR2 FQGNSA. CDR3 length equals 14 residues. The V gene lost 4 bases and the J gene lost 5 bases, with 15 bases spanning the gap. The chain's CDR3 is CASSSPITLNEQYF. The CDR3 nucleotides read TGTGCCAGCAGCTCCCCGATCACGCTGAACGAGCAGTACTTC.

At least ten counts were recorded for this clonotype. Here the CDR3 DNA reads TGTGCCAGCAGTTTAGGAGGGACAGGGGGAGAGACCCAGTACTTC. Translated: CASSLGGTGGETQYF. The rearrangement joins TRBV28 to TRBJ2-5, with 11 bases that match TRBD1. CDR1 and CDR2 from the germline V gene are MDHEN and SYDVKM. With V trimmed by 2 bases and J by 4 bases, 3 bases remained unmatched. The CDR3 has 15 amino acids.

This clonotype was detected a few times. The chain employs TRBV12-3 or TRBV12-4 and TRBJ1-1; TRBD1 is a possible D gene (6 bases). The CDR3 spans 15 residues. Trimming took 10 bases from V and 0 from J, leaving 18 bases between them. DNA of the CDR3: TGTGCCACCCAGTTTGTACAGGGATTGAACACTGAAGCTTTCTTT. This codes for CATQFVQGLNTEAFF.

The chain combines TRBV28 with TRBJ1-5, with TRBD1 matching 8 bases. The length of the CDR3 is 14 residues. Germline lookup yields CDR1 MDHEN and CDR2 SYDVKM. V was pared by 4 bases and J by 5 bases, with 4 bases of the junction left unmatched. The CDR3 reads CASSSTGEYQPQHF. The CDR3, as DNA: TGTGCCAGCAGTTCGACAGGGGAGTATCAGCCCCAGCATTTT.

V gene TRBV19 combines with J gene TRBJ2-5; D is ambiguous. V was cut by 3 bases and J by 7 bases, with 12 bases left in between. CDR1 is LNHDA and CDR2 is SQIVND in the germline V gene (reference sequence). The CDR3 length is 13 residues. Here the CDR3 reads CASSMDAIGTQYF. The CDR3 region has the DNA TGTGCCAGTAGTATGGACGCCATCGGGACCCAGTACTTC.

There are a few counts of this clonotype. CDR3 protein: CASSLNGGGAVDEQFF. CDR3 bases: TGTGCCAGCAGCTTAAACGGCGGGGGGGCCGTCGATGAGCAGTTCTTC. V usage is TRBV7-3 and J usage is TRBJ2-1; 9 positions agree with TRBD2. J was trimmed by 8 bases and V by 1 base; bases with no gene match: 9. CDR3 length: 16 amino acids. Germline V lookup: CDR1 SGHTA, CDR2 FQGTGA.

This clonotype was seen at least ten times. The chain employs TRBV7-3 and TRBJ2-5; TRBD2 matches at 10 bases. The CDR3 runs to 20 residues. CDR1 is SGHTA, CDR2 FQGTGA, per germline. The V gene end was trimmed by 1 base and the J gene end by 2 bases; junction bases not matched to a gene: 16. CDR3 bases: TGTGCCAGCAGCTTAAACCCCCGGACTAGCGGAGGCTACAATCAAGAGACCCAGTACTTC. Residues: CASSLNPRTSGGYNQETQYF.

The chain recombines TRBV5-5 with TRBJ1-2; the D is unclear. This CDR3 comprises 15 residues. CDR1 is SGHKS and CDR2 is YYEKEE in the germline V gene (reference sequence). V shed 1 base and J shed 2 bases, with 12 bases lying between them. This CDR3 reads CASSLTSAPNYGYTF. DNA for the CDR3: TGTGCCAGCAGCTTGACCAGTGCGCCGAACTATGGCTACACCTTC.

This clonotype was picked up many times. V is TRBV7-9 and J is TRBJ2-3; 10 bases align to TRBD2. Unmatched junction bases numbered 11, after V lost 5 bases and J lost 6 bases. Germline values: CDR1 SEHNR, CDR2 FQNEAQ (reference sequence). The CDR3 contains 16 residues. The CDR3 DNA follows: TGTGCCAGCAGCCCCTACGGGCTAGCGGGGGAGGATACGCAGTATTTT. Its translation is CASSPYGLAGEDTQYF.

This clonotype was seen repeatedly, ten times or more. The chain has TRBV7-9 and TRBJ2-5; 7 positions agree with TRBD2. Germline V gene lookup returns CDR1 SEHNR and CDR2 FQNEAQ (reference sequence). Trimming cost V 5 bases and J 5 bases; bases outside gene matches: 8. The CDR3 is 14 residues long. In nucleotides, the CDR3 is TGTGCCAGCAGCCTCGGACTAGAGTCTGAGACCCAGTACTTC. It specifies CASSLGLESETQYF.

A remark on this clonotype: A much larger clone is a single base away; this may be a read error. The rearrangement links TRBV12-3 or TRBV12-4 to TRBJ2-5; D unclear. The CDR3 runs to 11 residues. This CDR3 is CVSSLSGKWDF. The CDR3 nucleotides are TGTGTCAGCAGTTTATCGGGCAAATGGGACTTC.

The J gene is TRBJ1-2, the V gene TRBV29-1; the D gene is possibly TRBD1 (5 bases). Germline values: CDR1 SQVTM, CDR2 ANQGSEA. There are 14 residues in the CDR3. The V end was cut by 6 bases, the J end by 7 bases, with 21 bases between. CDR3 sequence: CSVEGQVSFGGYTF. The CDR3 DNA reads TGCAGCGTCGAGGGGCAGGTGTCGTTCGGTGGCTACACCTTC. The full variable domain, in which reference TRBV29-1 and TRBJ1-2 provide the parts outside the CDR3, is SAVISQKPSRDICQRGTSLTIQCQVDSQVTMMFWYRQQPGQSLTLIATANQGSEATYESGFVIDKFPISRPNLTFSTLTVSNMSPEDSSIYLCSVEGQVSFGGYTFGSGTRLTVV.

This clonotype was observed once. The J gene is TRBJ2-7, the V gene TRBV20-1; unclear D gene. The CDR3 is 12 amino acids. Germline V gene lookup returns CDR1 DFQATT and CDR2 SNEGSKA (reference sequence). V dropped 6 bases and J dropped 2 bases, with 11 bases sitting between them. CDR3 amino acids: CSATPTPYEQYF. CDR3 in DNA: TGCAGTGCCACCCCGACCCCCTACGAGCAGTACTTC.

CDR3 DNA: TGTGCCAGCAGTTCCCCAGGGGGAGGGAGAACAGATACGCAGTATTTT. The encoded protein is CASSSPGGGRTDTQYF. The rearrangement joins TRBV6-1 to TRBJ2-3; D is possibly TRBD1 or TRBD2 (7 bases each). This CDR3 region has 16 residues. V gave up 5 bases and J gave up 3 bases, with 18 bases separating them. CDR1 is MNHNS and CDR2 is SASEGT in the germline V gene.

This clonotype was recorded at least ten times. This chain connects TRBV7-2 to TRBJ2-7; unclear D gene. The CDR3 extends over 12 amino acids. V was trimmed by 3 bases and J by 1 base, leaving 4 bases between them. CDR1 and CDR2 from the germline V gene are SGHTA and FQGNSA. The CDR3 region is CASSFNSYEQYF. The CDR3, as DNA: TGTGCCAGCAGCTTCAATTCCTACGAGCAGTACTTC.

The table lists this clonotype with a few counts. The chain links TRBV29-1 to TRBJ2-1; 7 bases align to TRBD1. Germline trimming cut 7 bases from V and 0 bases from J; bases unmatched to any gene: 3. CDR3 size: 13 residues. Germline V gene lookup returns CDR1 SQVTM and CDR2 ANQGSEA. Written as DNA, the CDR3 is TGCAGCGCTGGACAGGCCTCCTACAATGAGCAGTTCTTC. It codes for CSAGQASYNEQFF.

This clonotype was recorded at least ten times. For the CDR3, the DNA is TGCAGTGCTAGCAGGGGAAATTCACCCCTCCACTTT. As protein: CSASRGNSPLHF. The J gene is TRBJ1-6, the V gene TRBV20-1, with D possibly matching TRBD1 (6 bases). The CDR3 is made up of 12 amino acids. Germline-derived CDR1 and CDR2 are DFQATT and SNEGSKA (reference sequence). Trimming pared 3 bases from V and 7 bases from J, leaving 7 bases between.

This clonotype was found many times. The V and J genes are TRBV7-8 and TRBJ2-1; D possibly corresponds to TRBD1 (6 bases). The CDR3 totals 11 residues. The V gene lost 4 bases and the J gene lost 15 bases, with 13 bases spanning the gap. The germline CDR1 and CDR2 sequences are SGHVS and FQNEAQ. Here the CDR3 DNA reads TGTGCCAGCAGCTCGGACAGTCCCCGGTTCTTC. As protein: CASSSDSPRFF.

Many counts were recorded for this clonotype. V usage is TRBV11-3 and J usage is TRBJ2-2, with no clear D. CDR1 is SGHNT, CDR2 YENEEA, per germline. The CDR3 runs to 15 residues. Trimming stripped 3 bases from V and 1 base from J, with 9 bases between. For the CDR3, the DNA is TGTGCCAGCAGCTTCCGGACCCTGAACACCGGGGAGCTGTTTTTT. Its protein product is CASSFRTLNTGELFF.

This clonotype was detected many times. The chain employs TRBV20-1 and TRBJ1-5; D gene uncertain. This CDR3 has 13 residues. Per germline, CDR1 DFQATT and CDR2 SNEGSKA (reference sequence). The V and J ends lost 3 bases and 3 bases respectively, with 9 bases between them. CDR3 coding DNA: TGCAGTGCTAGCGTGGGCCTCAATCAGCCCCAGCATTTT. Protein product: CSASVGLNQPQHF.

The chain links TRBV30 to TRBJ2-3; 14 positions agree with TRBD2. Germline-derived CDR1 and CDR2 are GTSNPN and SVGIG (reference sequence). Losses at the gene ends were 3 bases for V and 4 bases for J; bases not matched to a gene: 3. This CDR3 spans 15 amino acids. The CDR3 DNA reads TGTGCCTGGAGCCGGACTAGCGGGAGGTCAGATACGCAGTATTTT. It specifies CAWSRTSGRSDTQYF.

This clonotype was counted many times. The chain carries TRBV7-2 and TRBJ1-1; tentative D call: TRBD1 (5 bases). This CDR3 has 13 residues. Germline V lookup: CDR1 SGHTA, CDR2 FQGNSA. Trimming shortened V by 5 bases and J by 4 bases, and 11 bases separated the two germline ends. The CDR3 coding sequence is TGTGCCAGCAGCGCCCCGGGGGGCACTGAAGCTTTCTTT. It codes for CASSAPGGTEAFF.

This clonotype was observed at least ten times. The V gene is TRBV7-2, the J gene TRBJ2-1; weak D call: TRBD1 (7 bases). V lost 7 bases to trimming and J lost 7 bases, with 17 bases between them. This CDR3 contains 14 residues. Germline V gene data show CDR1 as SGHTA and CDR2 as FQGNSA. CDR3 in amino acids: CASKGGGTWNEQFF. The CDR3 DNA reads as TGTGCCAGCAAAGGGGGCGGGACATGGAATGAGCAGTTCTTC.

The CDR3 nucleotides read TGTGCCAGGGCCCGGGACGGACCGGTCCAAGAGACCCAGTACTTC. Translated, it gives CARARDGPVQETQYF. The J gene is TRBJ2-5, the V gene TRBV19, with D perhaps matching TRBD1 or TRBD2 (5 bases each). V lost 9 bases, J lost 1 base, and 18 bases lay in between. The CDR3 is made up of 15 amino acids. Germline V CDR1 and CDR2: LNHDA, SQIVND (reference sequence).

This clonotype was seen ten or more times. The gene calls are TRBV10-3 and TRBJ2-3; 7 bases agree with TRBD1. The trim removed 0 bases at V and 1 base at J, leaving 4 bases unmatched. The germline CDR1 and CDR2 sequences are ENHRY and SYGVKD. The CDR3 covers 16 residues. This chain's CDR3 is CAISESSGQGTDTQYF. In DNA form, the CDR3 reads TGTGCCATCAGTGAGTCGAGTGGACAGGGCACAGATACGCAGTATTTT.

This clonotype was counted many times. The J gene is TRBJ2-1, the V gene TRBV14; 10 bases fit TRBD2. Trimming took 0 bases from V and 8 from J; bases not matched to a gene: 10. The CDR3 is 17 amino acids. Germline V gives CDR1 SGHDN, CDR2 FVKESK. This chain's CDR3 is CASSQDKGIAGGHEQFF. The DNA for the CDR3 is TGTGCCAGCAGCCAAGATAAGGGGATAGCGGGAGGCCATGAGCAGTTCTTC.

This clonotype was seen at least ten times. This chain joins TRBV7-2 and TRBJ2-7; a possible D gene is TRBD1 (6 bases). Between the trimmed V and J ends, which lost 1 base and 6 bases, there was a span of 16 bases. This CDR3 is 15 amino acids long. The germline V gene encodes CDR1 SGHTA and CDR2 FQGNSA. The CDR3 sequence is CASSLEQGRLSEQYF. In nucleotides, the CDR3 is TGTGCCAGCAGCTTAGAACAGGGCCGGTTAAGCGAGCAGTACTTC.

The chain couples TRBV28 to TRBJ1-1, with no clear D. The germline V gene has CDR1 MDHEN and CDR2 SYDVKM. The CDR3 spans 15 residues. Trimming pared 5 bases from V and 0 bases from J, leaving 13 bases between. CDR3 bases: TGTGCCAGCAGTCCCGGGAGTTTAATGAACACTGAAGCTTTCTTT. Translated, it gives CASSPGSLMNTEAFF.